The 25 T cell receptor beta chains in this list originate from one sample, sequenced in a study of T cell responses to AZD1222 COVID-19 vaccine. The method was immunoSEQ multiplex PCR; TCRdb's version includes in-frame clones alone and lacks a portion of them. The repertoire has more than 110,000 clones, about 92% of them found once; the top ten carry 2.5% to 4%. Sequences were derived from peripheral blood, sampled 28 days after the second AZD1222 dose. The receptors stem from an adult who received the AZD1222 COVID-19 vaccine.

About this clone itself: Different DNA sequences within this sample yield the same CDR3. The chain links TRBV28 to TRBJ1-1; TRBD1 might be the D (5 bases). Germline CDR1 MDHEN, CDR2 SYDVKM. Trimming took 3 bases from V and 10 from J, leaving 9 bases between them. The CDR3 has 11 residues. The CDR3 nucleotides read TGTGCCAGCAGTTTTCGGGGGGGAGCTTTCTTT. This translates into CASSFRGGAFF.

This chain uses TRBV19 with TRBJ2-7; 11 bases fit TRBD2. The germline CDR1 and CDR2 sequences are LNHDA and SQIVND (reference sequence). The CDR3 sequence is 15 residues long. V dropped 5 bases and J dropped 1; count of bases not matched to a gene: 4. This CDR3 is CASSASSGRSYEQYF. The CDR3 nucleotides read TGTGCCAGTAGTGCCTCTAGCGGGAGGTCCTACGAGCAGTACTTC.

V is TRBV15 and J is TRBJ2-1; D could derive from TRBD1 or TRBD2 (7 bases each). The CDR3 runs to 14 residues. V was trimmed by 5 bases and J by 9 bases, leaving 17 bases between them. Germline V gene lookup returns CDR1 LNHNV and CDR2 YYDKDF (reference sequence). CDR3 sequence: CATSLTRGRGEQFF. CDR3 DNA: TGTGCCACCAGCTTAACCAGGGGGAGGGGTGAGCAGTTCTTC.

V is TRBV28 and J is TRBJ1-1; 9 bases agree with TRBD1. The V and J ends lost 5 bases and 2 bases, in that order; junction bases with no gene match: 6. This CDR3 region has 15 residues. Germline V gene sequence: CDR1 MDHEN, CDR2 SYDVKM. CDR3 sequence reads: CASSLRGQGNTEAFF. CDR3 nucleotide sequence: TGTGCCAGCAGTCTCCGGGGACAGGGAAACACTGAAGCTTTCTTT. Drawing the rest from reference TRBV28 and TRBJ1-1, the complete variable domain is DVKVTQSSRYLVKRTGEKVFLECVQDMDHENMFWYRQDPGLGLRLIYFSYDVKMKEKGDIPEGYSVSREKKERFSLILESASTNQTSMYLCASSLRGQGNTEAFFGQGTRLTVV.

The chain joins TRBV7-2 to TRBJ2-2, with D hard to call. Trimming pared 2 bases from V and 6 bases from J, leaving 4 bases between. There are 12 residues in the CDR3. Per the germline V gene, CDR1 is SGHTA and CDR2 is FQGNSA. DNA of the CDR3: TGTGCCAGCAGCTTACAGCCCGGGGAGCTGTTTTTT. It encodes CASSLQPGELFF.

The chain recombines TRBV30 with TRBJ1-6; no clear D gene. The CDR3 loop spans 16 amino acids. Germline V CDR1 and CDR2: GTSNPN, SVGIG (reference sequence). V lost 2 bases and J 2 bases, leaving 13 bases between the germline ends. The CDR3, as DNA: TGTGCCTGGAGTTACAACCGGATCGCCTATAATTCACCCCTCCACTTT. This codes for CAWSYNRIAYNSPLHF.

The J gene is TRBJ1-2, the V gene TRBV28; TRBD1 might be the D (5 bases). The germline V gene encodes CDR1 MDHEN and CDR2 SYDVKM. This CDR3 spans 14 amino acids. V was clipped by 4 bases and J by 5 bases, with 14 bases between them. CDR3 region: CASSSGPGRYGYTF. The CDR3 coding sequence is TGTGCCAGCAGTTCAGGCCCGGGGCGGTATGGCTACACCTTC.

V gene TRBV11-2 combines with J gene TRBJ2-5, with TRBD2 matching over 9 bases. CDR3 size: 15 residues. Germline loops: CDR1 SGHAT, CDR2 FQNNGV. J was trimmed by 1 base and V by 1 base; bases with no gene match: 1. The CDR3: CASSLGLAVQETQYF. As DNA, the CDR3 is TGTGCCAGCAGCTTAGGACTAGCGGTCCAAGAGACCCAGTACTTC.

This clone was seen more than once but under ten times. This chain joins TRBV27 and TRBJ1-1; 7 bases map to TRBD1. The CDR3 has 12 amino acids. Germline V CDR1 and CDR2: MNHEY, SMNVEV (reference sequence). V lost 7 bases and J lost 4; bases outside the gene matches: 3. CDR3 residues: CASTQGGTEAFF. The CDR3 DNA reads as TGTGCCAGCACCCAGGGGGGCACTGAAGCTTTCTTT.

The rearrangement links TRBV2 to TRBJ1-5; TRBD1 agrees at 12 bases. The ends lost 10 bases at V and 2 bases at J; junction bases unmatched: 9. In germline, CDR1 is SNHLY, CDR2 FYNNEI. The CDR3 spans 16 residues. The CDR3 region is CANSGTGGSGNQPQHF. The CDR3 DNA reads as TGTGCCAACTCCGGGACAGGGGGCAGTGGCAATCAGCCCCAGCATTTT.

V usage is TRBV5-1 and J usage is TRBJ2-5; D is perhaps TRBD2 (5 bases). The V gene lost 4 bases and the J gene lost 5 bases, with 15 bases spanning the gap. Germline V gene data show CDR1 as SGHRS and CDR2 as YFSETQ. The CDR3 is 14 amino acids. CDR3 region: CASSRGWGEETQYF. The CDR3 coding sequence is TGCGCCAGCAGCCGGGGTTGGGGAGAGGAGACCCAGTACTTC.

V gene TRBV28 combines with J gene TRBJ1-5, with 9 bases fitting TRBD1. J was trimmed by 5 bases and V by 8 bases; bases with no gene match: 4. CDR1 is MDHEN and CDR2 is SYDVKM in the germline V gene. The CDR3 covers 13 residues. CDR3 protein: CASLDRGYQPQHF. In DNA form, the CDR3 reads TGTGCCAGCCTGGACAGGGGCTATCAGCCCCAGCATTTT.

In DNA, the CDR3 is TGTGCCAGCTCCAGCAGCACCTACCAAGAGACCCAGTACTTC. It specifies CASSSSTYQETQYF. The chain employs TRBV18 and TRBJ2-5; D gene ambiguous. The CDR3 totals 14 residues. Germline lookup yields CDR1 KGHSH and CDR2 LQKENI. The V end was cut by 6 bases, the J end by 0 bases, with 11 bases between.

The gene calls are TRBV25-1 and TRBJ1-1; D perhaps matches TRBD1 (6 bases). This CDR3 region has 13 residues. The ends were cut back, 7 bases at V and 4 bases at J, with 13 bases in the middle. CDR1 MGHDK and CDR2 SYGVNS come from the germline V gene. The CDR3 is CASTDTGPTEAFF. The CDR3 nucleotides read TGTGCCAGCACTGACACAGGGCCCACTGAAGCTTTCTTT. The variable domain in full, with the rest retrieved from reference TRBV25-1 and TRBJ1-1, is EADIYQTPRYLVIGTGKKITLECSQTMGHDKMYWYQQDPGMELHLIHYSYGVNSTEKGDLSSESTVSRIRTEHFPLTLESARPSHTSQYLCASTDTGPTEAFFGQGTRLTVV.

The chain has TRBV12-3 or TRBV12-4 and TRBJ1-5; D gene ambiguous. This CDR3 has 12 residues. V gave up 6 bases and J gave up 7 bases, with 10 bases separating them. In nucleotides, the CDR3 is TGTGCCAGCAGCCTTGCACGACAGCCCCAGCATTTT. Amino acids: CASSLARQPQHF.

V is TRBV27 and J is TRBJ1-5; unclear D gene. The germline V gene has CDR1 MNHEY and CDR2 SMNVEV (reference sequence). V lost 5 bases and J 0 bases, leaving 8 bases between the germline ends. The CDR3 consists of 14 residues. CDR3 amino acids: CASSPQVSNQPQHF. In nucleotides, the CDR3 is TGTGCCAGCAGTCCCCAGGTTAGCAATCAGCCCCAGCATTTT.

The chain joins TRBV5-4 to TRBJ2-2, with D perhaps matching TRBD2 (5 bases). V shed 0 bases and J shed 1 base, with 10 bases lying between them. The CDR3 is 16 amino acids. The V gene's germline CDR1 is SGHNT and CDR2 YYREEE (reference sequence). For the CDR3, the DNA is TGTGCCAGCAGCTTGGCTGCTCGGGGGAACACCGGGGAGCTGTTTTTT. This codes for CASSLAARGNTGELFF. Combining the CDR3 with reference TRBV5-4 and TRBJ2-2 gives the whole variable domain ETGVTQSPTHLIKTRGQQVTLRCSSQSGHNTVSWYQQALGQGPQFIFQYYREEENGRGNFPPRFSGLQFPNYSSELNVNALELDDSALYLCASSLAARGNTGELFFGEGSRLTVL.

V is TRBV12-3 or TRBV12-4 and J is TRBJ1-1; D might be TRBD1 (6 bases). Trimming cost V 10 bases and J 5 bases, with 17 bases left between them. The CDR3 is 13 amino acids. The DNA for the CDR3 is TGTGCCACCTCCGGGGGGCTCGGTACTGAAGCTTTCTTT. Translation gives CATSGGLGTEAFF.

This clone was recorded once. The chain employs TRBV10-3 and TRBJ1-1, with 7 bases fitting TRBD1. The ends lost 5 bases at V and 1 base at J; junction bases unmatched: 4. The CDR3 contains 14 residues. Germline V gene lookup returns CDR1 ENHRY and CDR2 SYGVKD. The CDR3 DNA is TGTGCCATCAGTCCCCCAGGGGGGAACACTGAAGCTTTCTTT. It encodes CAISPPGGNTEAFF.

The genes are TRBV5-1 and TRBJ1-2; 7 positions agree with TRBD1. Germline CDR1 reads SGHRS; CDR2 reads YFSETQ. The trim removed 0 bases at V and 3 bases at J, leaving 2 bases unmatched. The CDR3 runs 14 residues. The CDR3 is CASSLGTGHYGYTF. In nucleotides, the CDR3 is TGCGCCAGCAGCTTGGGGACAGGTCACTATGGCTACACCTTC.

The V call is TRBV14, the J call TRBJ2-1; the D is unclear. CDR1 is SGHDN, CDR2 FVKESK, per germline. Trimming took 4 bases from V and 5 from J, leaving 15 bases between them. CDR3 length equals 15 residues. In nucleotides, the CDR3 is TGTGCCAGCAGCCCCGTTGCTTATCAACACAATGAGCAGTTCTTC. Protein: CASSPVAYQHNEQFF. The full variable domain, in which reference TRBV14 and TRBJ2-1 provide the parts outside the CDR3, is EAGVTQFPSHSVIEKGQTVTLRCDPISGHDNLYWYRRVMGKEIKFLLHFVKESKQDESGMPNNRFLAERTGGTYSTLKVQPAELEDSGVYFCASSPVAYQHNEQFFGPGTRLTVL.

The rearrangement links TRBV27 to TRBJ2-5; D gene ambiguous. V was shortened by 5 bases and J by 12 bases, with 28 bases between the two germline ends. The CDR3 length is 16 residues. Per the germline V gene, CDR1 is MNHEY and CDR2 is SMNVEV (reference sequence). The CDR3 region is CASSAYRGSLGLWEYF. The CDR3 nucleotides read TGTGCCAGCAGTGCCTATCGCGGAAGCCTGGGGTTGTGGGAGTACTTC.

The chain is built from TRBV2 and TRBJ2-2, with D hard to call. V was shortened by 7 bases and J by 6 bases, with 9 bases between the two germline ends. The germline CDR1 and CDR2 sequences are SNHLY and FYNNEI. The CDR3 loop spans 12 amino acids. CDR3 in amino acids: CASTVFPGELFF. CDR3 sequence (DNA): TGTGCCAGCACCGTCTTCCCCGGGGAGCTGTTTTTT.

V gene TRBV18 combines with J gene TRBJ1-5; 10 nucleotides align to TRBD1. Trimming removed 3 bases from V and 7 bases from J; junction bases left unmatched: 9. This CDR3 spans 16 amino acids. Germline values: CDR1 KGHSH, CDR2 LQKENI. The CDR3: CASSPSTGGLRQPQHF. In DNA form, the CDR3 reads TGTGCCAGCTCACCTTCGACAGGGGGCTTAAGGCAGCCCCAGCATTTT.

The J gene is TRBJ2-2, the V gene TRBV27; D perhaps matches TRBD1 (6 bases). V lost 10 bases and J 0 bases, leaving 12 bases between the germline ends. The length of the CDR3 is 14 residues. CDR1 is MNHEY, CDR2 SMNVEV, per germline (reference sequence). CDR3: CATRGTANTGELFF. The CDR3 nucleotides are TGTGCCACCAGGGGAACAGCGAACACCGGGGAGCTGTTTTTT.